This is a list of T cell receptor beta chains from one sample in a study of cytomegalovirus exposure and HLA in healthy donors. The assay was immunoSEQ multiplex PCR, and TCRdb's table has in-frame clones only and misses some. Altogether over 200,000 clones are present, roughly 80% being singletons, with the ten largest covering 6%. What was sequenced was PBMCs. The receptors stem from a man in his forties in good health and CMV-seropositive. Each CDR3 is given with its conserved first and last residue. Each record gives: D gene, J gene, clone size, V gene, CDR3 DNA, CDR3 protein. The D gene is left open where the match is weak. The size field is filled for only some rows; it gives once, few, many or a size class.

>-|TRBJ2-7|-|TRBV9
TGTGCCAGCAGCGTAGCCACAGGCCTCTCCTACGAGCAGTACTTC
CASSVATGLSYEQYF
>TRBD1|TRBJ1-2|-|TRBV29-1
TGCAGCGTTTCCGACCCTAGGGGGCCTGGCGATGGCTACACCTTC
CSVSDPRGPGDGYTF
>TRBD1|TRBJ1-2|-|TRBV5-1
TGCGCCAGCAGCTTGGACAGGGGCTCCTATGGCTACACCTTC
CASSLDRGSYGYTF
>TRBD2|TRBJ2-1|-|TRBV11-1
TGTGCCAGTGAGGGACTAAGGGGTCGTAATGAGCAGTTCTTC
CASEGLRGRNEQFF
>-|TRBJ2-5|-|TRBV25-1
TGTGCCAGCATCGGTGAGACCCAGTACTTC
CASIGETQYF
>TRBD2|TRBJ2-3|-|TRBV7-9
TGTGCCAGCAGCTCGACTAGCGGATATAGCACAGATACGCAGTATTTT
CASSSTSGYSTDTQYF
>-|TRBJ1-1|-|TRBV7-9
TGTGCCAGCAGCCAAGACTTTAGGGACACTCCGAACACTGAAGCTTTCTTT
CASSQDFRDTPNTEAFF
>-|TRBJ2-3|few|TRBV10-2
TGCGCCACGGAGGGTGTCGATACGCAGTATTTT
CATEGVDTQYF
>TRBD1|TRBJ2-7|-|TRBV6-5
TGTGCCAGCAGAGCCCCGGGACAGGGCTTGTGGGAGCAGTACTTC
CASRAPGQGLWEQYF
>-|TRBJ2-1|-|TRBV5-4
TGTGCCAGCAGCTTGGATCAGGGGAAGGGTGAGCAGTTCTTC
CASSLDQGKGEQFF
>-|TRBJ2-2|-|TRBV11-2
TGTGCCAGCAGCTTAACAGGGACCACCGGGGAGCTGTTTTTT
CASSLTGTTGELFF
>TRBD1|TRBJ1-5|-|TRBV6-1
TGTGCCAGCAGCGACCGAGGGACAGGCAATCAGCCCCAGCATTTT
CASSDRGTGNQPQHF
>-|TRBJ2-1|-|TRBV11-3
TGTGCCAGCAGCCCCGTCCCCGGACAGTCCTACAATGAGCAGTTCTTC
CASSPVPGQSYNEQFF
>-|TRBJ1-5|-|TRBV27
TGTGCCAGCAGTTTATTTCAGGGGCTGAATCAGCCCCAGCATTTT
CASSLFQGLNQPQHF
>-|TRBJ1-2|-|TRBV15
TGTGCCACCAGCAGAGGCGCAGTGGGCTACGACTATGGCTACACCTTC
CATSRGAVGYDYGYTF
>TRBD1|TRBJ1-5|-|TRBV7-8
TGTGCCAGCAGCCGCTCAAGGACAGGGCGTCAGAATCAGCCCCAGCATTTT
CASSRSRTGRQNQPQHF
>TRBD1|TRBJ1-2|-|TRBV9
TGTGTCAGCAGCGTAGACCCAAGGACAGGGGGCCGGGATGGCTATGGCTACACCTTC
CVSSVDPRTGGRDGYGYTF
>-|TRBJ2-6|few|TRBV4-2
TGTGCCAGCAGCCAAGGGGAGGGGGCTGGGGCCAACGTCCTGACTTTC
CASSQGEGAGANVLTF
>-|TRBJ2-5|few|TRBV5-1
TGCGCCAGCAGCCCAACTAGCCTGGGCCAAGAGACCCAGTACTTC
CASSPTSLGQETQYF
>-|TRBJ2-3|once|TRBV6-5
TGTGCCAGCAGTTACGATACCGGGTACACAGATACGCAGTATTTT
CASSYDTGYTDTQYF
>-|TRBJ1-2|-|TRBV28
TGTGCCAGCAGTCTGCGGGCCCCTACTAACTATGGCTACACCTTC
CASSLRAPTNYGYTF
>TRBD2|TRBJ2-3|-|TRBV7-3
TGTGCCAGCAGCCGGGGACTAGCGGTCACAGATACGCAGTATTTT
CASSRGLAVTDTQYF
>-|TRBJ2-3|few|TRBV5-1
TGCGCCAGCAGCTTGGTGATGACGGGAGCAGATACGCAGTATTTT
CASSLVMTGADTQYF
>-|TRBJ1-2|-|TRBV30
TGTGCCTGGTGTCGGGGTATTCCCTCGGACTATGGCTACACCTTC
CAWCRGIPSDYGYTF
>TRBD2|TRBJ2-7|-|TRBV5-1
TGCGCCAGCAGCTTGGATAGGAGCGGGGGGCCGGCCTACGAGCAGTACTTC
CASSLDRSGGPAYEQYF
>TRBD1|TRBJ2-1|once|TRBV25-1
TGTGCCAGCAGTGAAGGGGGGACAGGGGGAAATGAGCAGTTCTTC
CASSEGGTGGNEQFF
>-|TRBJ1-1|-|TRBV10-3
TGTGCCGTAGCGCTACGGGCCGGGGCTGAAGCTTTCTTT
CAVALRAGAEAFF
>-|TRBJ1-5|-|TRBV6-5
TGTGCCAGCAGTTACTCCGGGCCGGGGTTGGAGCCCCAGCATTTT
CASSYSGPGLEPQHF
>TRBD1|TRBJ2-7|-|TRBV2
TGTGCCAGCAGTTCGAACAGGGGGCGAGAGCAGTACTTC
CASSSNRGREQYF
>-|TRBJ1-1|-|TRBV5-6
TGTGCCAGCAGCTTGGTGGGAGGGCGATACACTGAAGCTTTCTTT
CASSLVGGRYTEAFF
>-|TRBJ1-2|few|TRBV5-6
TGTGCCAGCAGCTTTATTTCCGGGTCGTACGGGGTCGGCTACACCTTC
CASSFISGSYGVGYTF
>TRBD1|TRBJ2-5|-|TRBV28
TGTGCCAGCAGTCCTTACAGGGGGCGAGAGACCCAGTACTTC
CASSPYRGRETQYF
>TRBD1|TRBJ1-4|-|TRBV5-1
TGCGCCAGCAGCTCGACAGGGGCGATCGAAAAACTGTTTTTT
CASSSTGAIEKLFF
>-|TRBJ2-7|-|TRBV9
TGTGCCAGCACGAAGGGACTGGACTCCTACGAGCAGTACTTC
CASTKGLDSYEQYF
>-|TRBJ2-1|few|TRBV5-4
TGTGCCAGCAGCTTGACGGGGAATGAGCAGTTCTTC
CASSLTGNEQFF
>TRBD1|TRBJ1-1|-|TRBV10-3
TGTGCCATCAGCCGGAGGAACAGGGGCATGGATGGTGAAGCTTTCTTT
CAISRRNRGMDGEAFF
>-|TRBJ2-2|-|TRBV6-5
TGTGCCGCAAGGAAGGGCTCGGGGGGGGAGCTGTTTTTT
CAARKGSGGELFF
>-|TRBJ2-1|-|TRBV27
TGTGCCAGCAGGAGTCGGGACTTGTACAATGAGCAGTTCTTC
CASRSRDLYNEQFF
>-|TRBJ2-7|-|TRBV4-1
TGCGCCAGCAGCCAAGAACGGGGTGGAGGGTCCTACGAGCAGTACTTC
CASSQERGGGSYEQYF
>-|TRBJ1-1|-|TRBV5-1
TGCGCCAGCAGCTTGACAACGAACACTGAAGCTTTCTTT
CASSLTTNTEAFF
>TRBD1|TRBJ1-1|-|TRBV6-1
TGTGCCAGCACCAGGACAGGGAGGCGGGAAGCTTTCTTT
CASTRTGRREAFF
>-|TRBJ1-1|-|TRBV7-6
TGTGCCAGCAGCTTAGGAGTTGGGAACACTGAAGCTTTCTTT
CASSLGVGNTEAFF
>-|TRBJ2-5|-|TRBV2
TGTGCCAGCACCCAAGGGGCGGTGAGAGAGACCCAGTACTTC
CASTQGAVRETQYF
>-|TRBJ1-6|-|TRBV5-1
TGCGCCAGCAGCCTTGCGGATTCAAGAAATTCACCCCTCCACTTT
CASSLADSRNSPLHF
>-|TRBJ2-5|-|TRBV4-2
TGTGCCAGCAGCCAAGTTTCGGCTAGCACCGACCAAGAGACCCAGTACTTC
CASSQVSASTDQETQYF
>TRBD2|TRBJ2-1|-|TRBV10-1
TGCGCCAGCAGTGAAGGCGGGAGTTCCTACAATGAGCAGTTCTTC
CASSEGGSSYNEQFF
>TRBD1|TRBJ1-1|-|TRBV10-3
TGTGCCATCAGTGACCCGGGACAGGCTAACACTGAAGCTTTCTTT
CAISDPGQANTEAFF
>-|TRBJ2-5|-|TRBV21-1
TGTGCCAGCAGCAACCAGACGGAGGACAGATACCAAGAGACCCAGTACTTC
CASSNQTEDRYQETQYF
>TRBD2|TRBJ2-5|-|TRBV18
TGTGCCAGCTCACCCGGACTAGCGGGAGATGAGACCCAGTACTTC
CASSPGLAGDETQYF
>TRBD2|TRBJ2-1|once|TRBV29-1
TGCAGCGTTGAGGGTTGGGAGGGGTTCGATGAGCAGTTCTTC
CSVEGWEGFDEQFF
>TRBD1|TRBJ1-5|-|TRBV6-1
TGTGCCAGCAGTACTGACAGGGGCCATCAGCCCCAGCATTTT
CASSTDRGHQPQHF
>TRBD2|TRBJ2-7|-|TRBV7-8
TGTGCCAGCAGCCAAGTAACTAGCGGGACCCGATACGAGCAGTACTTC
CASSQVTSGTRYEQYF
>-|TRBJ2-3|-|TRBV7-2
TGTGCCAGCAGCCCCAGGGTAGGCACAGATACGCAGTATTTT
CASSPRVGTDTQYF